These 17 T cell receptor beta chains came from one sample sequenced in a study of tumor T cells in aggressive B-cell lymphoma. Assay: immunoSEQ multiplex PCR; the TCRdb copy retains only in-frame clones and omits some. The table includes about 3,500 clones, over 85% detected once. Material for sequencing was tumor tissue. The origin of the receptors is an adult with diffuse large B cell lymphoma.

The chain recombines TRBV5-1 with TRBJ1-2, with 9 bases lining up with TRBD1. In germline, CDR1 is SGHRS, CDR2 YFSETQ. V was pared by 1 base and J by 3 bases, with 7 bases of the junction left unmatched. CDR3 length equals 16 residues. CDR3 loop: CASSLRGQGRDYGYTF. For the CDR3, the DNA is TGCGCCAGCAGCTTGAGGGGACAGGGAAGGGACTATGGCTACACCTTC.

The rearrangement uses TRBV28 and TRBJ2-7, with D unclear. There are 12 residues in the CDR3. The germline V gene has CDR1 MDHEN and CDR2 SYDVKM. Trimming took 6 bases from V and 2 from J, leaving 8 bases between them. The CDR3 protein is CASSRGTYEQYF. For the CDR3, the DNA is TGTGCCAGCAGCCGAGGCACCTACGAGCAGTACTTC.

CDR3 sequence: CASSFPGSMNTEAFF. CDR3 in DNA: TGTGCCAGCAGCTTCCCGGGTAGCATGAACACTGAAGCTTTCTTT. The chain is built from TRBV11-2 and TRBJ1-1; no clear D. The CDR3 contains 15 residues. Trimming shortened V by 3 bases and J by 0 bases, and 11 bases separated the two germline ends. Germline assignment: CDR1 SGHAT and CDR2 FQNNGV.

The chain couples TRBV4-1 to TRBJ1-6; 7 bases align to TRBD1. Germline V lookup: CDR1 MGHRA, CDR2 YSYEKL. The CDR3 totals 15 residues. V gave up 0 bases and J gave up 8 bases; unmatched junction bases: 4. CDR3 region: CASSQEGQRYSPLHF. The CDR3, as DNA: TGCGCCAGCAGCCAAGAGGGACAGAGGTATTCACCCCTCCACTTT.

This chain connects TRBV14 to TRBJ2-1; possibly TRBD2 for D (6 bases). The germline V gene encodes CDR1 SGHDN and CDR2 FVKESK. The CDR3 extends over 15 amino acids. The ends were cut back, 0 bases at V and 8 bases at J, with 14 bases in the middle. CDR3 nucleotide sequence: TGTGCCAGCAGCCAAGACTGGGACTTGGACTATGAGCAGTTCTTC. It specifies CASSQDWDLDYEQFF.

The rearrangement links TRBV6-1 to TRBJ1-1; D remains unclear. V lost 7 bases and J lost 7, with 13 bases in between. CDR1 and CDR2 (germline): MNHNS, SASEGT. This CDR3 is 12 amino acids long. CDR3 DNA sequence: TGTGCCAGCACCGTCCGGGTATATGAAGCTTTCTTT. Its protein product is CASTVRVYEAFF.

CDR3 DNA sequence: TGTGCCAGCAGCGTAGGCGGGAGTAACGAGCAGTACTTC. This gives the protein CASSVGGSNEQYF. V is TRBV9 and J is TRBJ2-5; 7 positions agree with TRBD2. The DNA matches TRBJ2-7 better at its end, which makes the J call doubtful. In germline, CDR1 is SGDLS, CDR2 YYNGEE. The CDR3 sequence is 13 residues long.

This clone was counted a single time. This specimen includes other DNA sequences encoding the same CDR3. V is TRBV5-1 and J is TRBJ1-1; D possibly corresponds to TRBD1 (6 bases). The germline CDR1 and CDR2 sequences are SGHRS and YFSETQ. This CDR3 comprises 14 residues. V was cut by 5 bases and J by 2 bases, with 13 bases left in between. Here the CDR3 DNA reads TGCGCCAGCAGTACCTGGACAGCTAACACTGAAGCTTTCTTT. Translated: CASSTWTANTEAFF.

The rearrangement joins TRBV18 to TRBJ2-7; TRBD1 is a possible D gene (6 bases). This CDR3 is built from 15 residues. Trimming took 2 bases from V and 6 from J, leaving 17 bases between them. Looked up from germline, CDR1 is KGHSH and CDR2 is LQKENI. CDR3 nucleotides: TGTGCCAGCTCACCATTCAAGAACAGGGCCGGCGAGCAGTACTTC. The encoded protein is CASSPFKNRAGEQYF. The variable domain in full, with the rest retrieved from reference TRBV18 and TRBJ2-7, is NAGVMQNPRHLVRRRGQEARLRCSPMKGHSHVYWYRQLPEEGLKFMVYLQKENIIDESGMPKERFSAEFPKEGPSILRIQQVVRGDSAAYFCASSPFKNRAGEQYFGPGTRLTVT.

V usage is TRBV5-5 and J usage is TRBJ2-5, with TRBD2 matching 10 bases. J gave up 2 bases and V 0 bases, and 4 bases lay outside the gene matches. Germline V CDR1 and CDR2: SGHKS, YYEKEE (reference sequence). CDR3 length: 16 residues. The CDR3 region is CASSLALAGAQETQYF. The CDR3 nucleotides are TGTGCCAGCAGCTTGGCTCTAGCGGGAGCTCAAGAGACCCAGTACTTC.

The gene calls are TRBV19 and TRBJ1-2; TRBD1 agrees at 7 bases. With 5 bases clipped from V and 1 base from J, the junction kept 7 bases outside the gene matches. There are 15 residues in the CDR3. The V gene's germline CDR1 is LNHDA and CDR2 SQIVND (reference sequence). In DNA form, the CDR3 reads TGTGCCAGTAGTGACCCGGGACAGCTTAACTATGGCTACACCTTC. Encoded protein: CASSDPGQLNYGYTF.

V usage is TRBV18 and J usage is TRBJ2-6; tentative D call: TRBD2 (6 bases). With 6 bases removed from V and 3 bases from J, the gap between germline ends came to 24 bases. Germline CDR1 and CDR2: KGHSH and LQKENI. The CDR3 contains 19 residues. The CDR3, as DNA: TGTGCCAGCTCTCCCCTGGGGGGATTCGGGCAAAGTGGGGCCAACGTCCTGACTTTC. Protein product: CASSPLGGFGQSGANVLTF.

CDR3 sequence: CASSSAQGVDGYTF. CDR3 bases: TGCGCCAGCAGCTCCGCACAGGGAGTCGATGGCTACACCTTC. The chain links TRBV5-1 to TRBJ1-2, with D perhaps matching TRBD1 (6 bases). The CDR3 covers 14 residues. Per germline, CDR1 SGHRS and CDR2 YFSETQ. Trimming removed 3 bases at V and 6 bases at J, with 15 bases between.

The CDR3 DNA reads as TGCGCCAGCGCACGAATGACAGGGTTAGGAGAGACCCAGTACTTC. Its translation is CASARMTGLGETQYF. The chain employs TRBV5-1 and TRBJ2-5; 7 nucleotides line up with TRBD1. Germline values: CDR1 SGHRS, CDR2 YFSETQ. The length of the CDR3 is 15 residues. V was clipped by 7 bases and J by 4 bases; unmatched bases: 13.

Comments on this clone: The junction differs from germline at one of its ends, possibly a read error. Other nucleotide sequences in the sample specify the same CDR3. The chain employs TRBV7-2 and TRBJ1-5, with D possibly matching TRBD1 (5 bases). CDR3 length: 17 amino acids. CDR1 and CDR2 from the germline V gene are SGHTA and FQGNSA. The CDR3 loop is CASSLVGQGGNNQPQHF. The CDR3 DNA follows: TGTGCCAGTAGCTTAGTCGGTCAGGGAGGTAACAATCAGCCCCAGCATTTT. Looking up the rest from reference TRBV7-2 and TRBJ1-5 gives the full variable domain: GAGVSQSPSNKVTEKGKDVELRCDPISGHTALYWYRQSLGQGLEFLIYFQGNSAPDKSGLPSDRFSAERTGGSVSTLTIQRTQQEDSAVYLCASSLVGQGGNNQPQHFGDGTRLSIL.

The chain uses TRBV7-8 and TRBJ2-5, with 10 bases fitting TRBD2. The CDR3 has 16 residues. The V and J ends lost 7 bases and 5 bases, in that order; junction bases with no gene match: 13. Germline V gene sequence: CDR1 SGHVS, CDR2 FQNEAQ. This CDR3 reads CASTRGLAGAGETQYF. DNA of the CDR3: TGTGCCAGCACTCGGGGTCTAGCGGGAGCGGGGGAGACCCAGTACTTC.

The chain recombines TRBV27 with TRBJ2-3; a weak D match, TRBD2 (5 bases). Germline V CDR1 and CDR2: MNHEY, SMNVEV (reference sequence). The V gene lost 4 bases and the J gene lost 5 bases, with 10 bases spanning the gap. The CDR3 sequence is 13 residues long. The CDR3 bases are TGTGCCAGCAGTTCCCGTGGGAGAGATACGCAGTATTTT. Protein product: CASSSRGRDTQYF.